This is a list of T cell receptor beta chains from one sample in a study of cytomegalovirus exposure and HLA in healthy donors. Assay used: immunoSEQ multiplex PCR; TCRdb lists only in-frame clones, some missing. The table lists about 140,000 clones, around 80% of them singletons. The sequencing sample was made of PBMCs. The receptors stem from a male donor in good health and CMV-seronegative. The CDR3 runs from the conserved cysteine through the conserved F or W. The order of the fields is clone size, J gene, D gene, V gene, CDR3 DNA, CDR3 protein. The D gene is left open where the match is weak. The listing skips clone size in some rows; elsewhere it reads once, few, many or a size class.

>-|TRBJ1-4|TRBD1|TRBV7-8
TGTGCCAGCAGACACTTCACAGGGGGGGAAAATGAAAAACTGTTTTTT
CASRHFTGGENEKLFF
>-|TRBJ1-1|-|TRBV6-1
TGTGCCAGCAGTATGATTGAGGGGAACACTGAAGCTTTCTTT
CASSMIEGNTEAFF
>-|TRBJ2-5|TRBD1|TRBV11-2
TGTGCCAGCAGCTTAGGGTTCCCCAGGGGGCTGTGGGAGACCCAGTACTTC
CASSLGFPRGLWETQYF
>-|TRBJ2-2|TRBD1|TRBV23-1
TGCGCCAGCAGTCAAGAGGGGACAGGGGAAGACACCGGGGAGCTGTTTTTT
CASSQEGTGEDTGELFF
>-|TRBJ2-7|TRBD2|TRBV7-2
TGTGCCAGCAGCTTAACTAGCGGGGGGGCCTACGAGCAGTACTTC
CASSLTSGGAYEQYF
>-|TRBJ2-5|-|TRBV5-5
TGTGCCAGCAGCTTCTACGCAACTAGGGTTAGGAAAGAGACCCAGTACTTC
CASSFYATRVRKETQYF
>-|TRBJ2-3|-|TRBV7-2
TGTGCCAGCAGCCCCCTTCGACAATACACAGATACGCAGTATTTT
CASSPLRQYTDTQYF
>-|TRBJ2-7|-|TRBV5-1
TGCGCCAGCAGCTTGAAGGGGCCTGAGGACGAGCAGTACTTC
CASSLKGPEDEQYF
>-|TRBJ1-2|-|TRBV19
TGTGCCAGTAGTATTGGAGGGATAGAGGACTATGGCTACACCTTC
CASSIGGIEDYGYTF
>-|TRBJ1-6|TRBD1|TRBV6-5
TGTGCCAGCAGCTTCGGACAGGGAACAATGTCACCCCTCCACTTT
CASSFGQGTMSPLHF
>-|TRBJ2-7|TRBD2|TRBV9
TGTGCCAGCAGCACTGGACTAGCGGGGGGTGTGTACGAGCAGTACTTC
CASSTGLAGGVYEQYF
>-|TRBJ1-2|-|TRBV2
TGTGCCAGCGCGGAGCCTCCATGGCGGGGCTACACCTTC
CASAEPPWRGYTF
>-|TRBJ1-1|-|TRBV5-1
TGCGCCAGCAGCTTGGGGGCGGGACGTAAGTCCACTGAAGCTTTCTTT
CASSLGAGRKSTEAFF
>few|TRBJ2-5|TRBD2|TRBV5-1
TGCGCCAGCAGCTTGGTCGAGGCTAGCGGCCAAGAGACCCAGTACTTC
CASSLVEASGQETQYF
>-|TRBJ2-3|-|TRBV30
TGTGCCTGGAACGGAGCAAGCACGCAGTATTTT
CAWNGASTQYF
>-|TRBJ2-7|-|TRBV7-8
TGTGCCAGCAGCTTAACAGCCCCCTCTGGCTCCTACGAGCAGTACTTC
CASSLTAPSGSYEQYF
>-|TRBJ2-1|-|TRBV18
TGTGCCAGCTCACCCGAGTTATACAATGAGCAGTTCTTC
CASSPELYNEQFF
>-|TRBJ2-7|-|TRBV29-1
TGCAGCGTTGAAGTTGACGGGGGTTACGAGCAGTACTTC
CSVEVDGGYEQYF
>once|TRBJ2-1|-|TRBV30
TGTGCCTGGAGTCCTGGGGCTGCTCCCATCTTC
CAWSPGAAPIF
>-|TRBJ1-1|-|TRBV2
TGTGCCAGCATGGCCGGGACAAACACTGAAGCTTTCTTT
CASMAGTNTEAFF
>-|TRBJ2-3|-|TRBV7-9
TGTGCCAGCAGCCCATGGGGGCGGGCGGAAGAAGCGCAGTATTTT
CASSPWGRAEEAQYF
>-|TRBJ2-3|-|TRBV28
TGTGCCAGCAGTTTCGGGACATCGGATACGCAGTATTTT
CASSFGTSDTQYF
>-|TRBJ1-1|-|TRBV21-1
TGTGCCAGCAGCATTCAGGGGAGAACGGAGAACACTGAAGCTTTCTTT
CASSIQGRTENTEAFF